Sequencing of this T cell receptor beta chain was carried out in a study of cytomegalovirus exposure and HLA in healthy donors. Trimming took off 3 bases at V and 4 bases at J, with 15 bases between the two ends. This CDR3 spans 15 amino acids. Germline V gene lookup returns CDR1 SGDLS and CDR2 YYNGEE. Study-level findings and limits: Altogether, 150 to 200 TCR beta chains were recorded as cytomegalovirus-associated. In vitro confirmation showed three CMV-associated chains to be CMV antigen specific. The classifier reportedly diagnosed cytomegalovirus status with high specificity and sensitivity. According to a subsequent analysis, TCR clusters identified in the first cohort showed a tendency to co-occur across the 100 to 150 validation repertoires.

This table comes from immunoSEQ multiplex PCR, and its TCRdb copy is limited to in-frame clones, with some not included. The table lists more than 140,000 clones, 85% to 90% of them singletons. On this clone itself: No antigen is known for it.

This clonotype was sampled from a woman between 18 and 29 years old in good health and CMV-seropositive. Sequencing was performed on PBMCs. The chain is built from TRBV9 and TRBJ2-3, with D perhaps matching TRBD1 (5 bases). The CDR3 loop is CASSDRPGLPDTQYF. CDR3 sequence (DNA): TGTGCCAGCAGCGACAGGCCGGGTCTCCCAGATACGCAGTATTTT.